The 10 T cell receptor beta chains below were found in one sample sequenced in a study of identifying expanded T cells in peripheral blood. Data came from immunoSEQ multiplex PCR; TCRdb stores just in-frame clones and leaves some out. The table records under 95,000 clones, about 89% of them present only once. Sequences were obtained from blood. The receptors derive from a person between 18 and 75 years old in good health.

V gene TRBV6-6 combines with J gene TRBJ2-7, with TRBD2 matching 7 bases. Germline V gives CDR1 MNHNY, CDR2 SVGAGI (reference sequence). V was clipped by 9 bases and J by 3 bases; unmatched bases: 5. There are 12 residues in the CDR3. CDR3 nucleotides: TGTGCCAGTGGGGGGGGTAACTACGAGCAGTACTTC. Translated, it gives CASGGGNYEQYF.

The V gene is TRBV20-1, the J gene TRBJ1-2; 8 bases fit TRBD1. The CDR3 length is 11 residues. V was pared by 5 bases and J by 8 bases, with 4 bases of the junction left unmatched. Germline loops: CDR1 DFQATT, CDR2 SNEGSKA (reference sequence). CDR3 protein: CSAPGQGGYTF. The DNA for the CDR3 is TGCAGTGCTCCCGGACAGGGAGGCTACACCTTC.

The table lists this clone with a count of one. This chain connects TRBV7-3 to TRBJ1-4; D is possibly TRBD1 (5 bases). V was shortened by 4 bases and J by 7 bases, with 10 bases between the two germline ends. Germline V gene data show CDR1 as SGHTA and CDR2 as FQGTGA. This CDR3 contains 13 residues. CDR3 region: CASSSQGGEKLFF. The CDR3 DNA reads TGTGCCAGCAGCTCTCAGGGAGGTGAAAAACTGTTTTTT.

This chain uses TRBV27 with TRBJ2-7; 10 positions match TRBD1. The CDR3 sequence is 17 residues long. The germline V gene encodes CDR1 MNHEY and CDR2 SMNVEV (reference sequence). V lost 6 bases to trimming and J lost 2 bases; unmatched junction nucleotides: 13. DNA of the CDR3: TGTGCCAGCAGCGACGGGACAGGGGCGACGTCAACCTACGAGCAGTACTTC. This translates into CASSDGTGATSTYEQYF.

This clone has just one count. This chain links TRBV5-4 with TRBJ2-2; 9 positions match TRBD1. J was trimmed by 4 bases and V by 4 bases; bases with no gene match: 8. The CDR3 sequence is 16 residues long. Germline CDR1 and CDR2: SGHNT and YYREEE (reference sequence). The CDR3, as DNA: TGTGCCAGCAGCCCACCCCCGACAGGGGGCACCGGGGAGCTGTTTTTT. It yields the protein CASSPPPTGGTGELFF.

The chain combines TRBV4-2 with TRBJ1-3; D unresolved. V was shortened by 1 base and J by 7 bases, with 11 bases between the two germline ends. The CDR3 length is 14 residues. CDR1 LGHNA and CDR2 YNFKEQ come from the germline V gene. The CDR3 DNA follows: TGTGCCAGCAGCCAAGCCCTCACTTGGAACACCATATATTTT. It yields the protein CASSQALTWNTIYF.

The chain uses TRBV28 and TRBJ2-5, with 8 bases lining up with TRBD2. The CDR3 loop spans 16 amino acids. Per germline, CDR1 MDHEN and CDR2 SYDVKM. Germline trimming cut 4 bases from V and 0 bases from J; bases unmatched to any gene: 7. The CDR3 here is CASSSQAGAYQETQYF. CDR3 coding DNA: TGTGCCAGCAGTTCCCAAGCGGGAGCGTACCAAGAGACCCAGTACTTC.

This sequence joins TRBV7-2 and TRBJ2-5; no definite D call. The germline V gene encodes CDR1 SGHTA and CDR2 FQGNSA. Trimming cost V 4 bases and J 2 bases, with 5 bases left between them. The CDR3 length is 12 residues. CDR3 sequence reads: CASSSSQETQYF. CDR3 nucleotide sequence: TGTGCCAGCAGCTCCTCTCAAGAGACCCAGTACTTC. The full variable domain, in which reference TRBV7-2 and TRBJ2-5 provide the parts outside the CDR3, is GAGVSQSPSNKVTEKGKDVELRCDPISGHTALYWYRQSLGQGLEFLIYFQGNSAPDKSGLPSDRFSAERTGGSVSTLTIQRTQQEDSAVYLCASSSSQETQYFGPGTRLLVL.

V usage is TRBV9 and J usage is TRBJ1-1, with D perhaps matching TRBD1 (5 bases). Deletions cut 3 bases from V and 0 bases from J, with 18 bases between. The CDR3 consists of 17 residues. Germline loops: CDR1 SGDLS, CDR2 YYNGEE. The CDR3 sequence is CASSGRLGTDMNTEAFF. As DNA, the CDR3 is TGTGCCAGCAGCGGGCGGTTAGGGACGGACATGAACACTGAAGCTTTCTTT.

This chain connects TRBV7-2 to TRBJ2-3; unclear D gene. The ends were cut back, 5 bases at V and 5 bases at J, with 8 bases in the middle. The CDR3 length is 12 residues. Germline CDR1 and CDR2: SGHTA and FQGNSA. CDR3 protein: CASSHIIDTQYF. The CDR3 nucleotides are TGTGCCAGCAGCCACATAATAGATACGCAGTATTTT.